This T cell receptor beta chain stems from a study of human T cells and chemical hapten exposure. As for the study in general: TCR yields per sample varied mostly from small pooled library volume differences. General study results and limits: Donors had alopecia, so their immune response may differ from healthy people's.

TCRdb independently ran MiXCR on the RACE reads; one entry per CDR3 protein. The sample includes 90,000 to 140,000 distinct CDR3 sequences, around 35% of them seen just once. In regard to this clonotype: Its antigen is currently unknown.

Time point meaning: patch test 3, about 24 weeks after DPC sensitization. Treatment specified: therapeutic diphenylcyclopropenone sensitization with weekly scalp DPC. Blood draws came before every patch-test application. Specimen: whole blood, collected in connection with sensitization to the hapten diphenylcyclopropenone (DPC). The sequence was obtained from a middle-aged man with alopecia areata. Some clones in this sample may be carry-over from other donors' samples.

CDR3: CASSLGVLHTDTQYF. CDR3 DNA: TGTGCCAGCAGTTTAGGGGTCCTTCACACAGATACGCAGTATTTT. V usage is TRBV12-3 or TRBV12-4 and J usage is TRBJ2-3, with no clear D. The germline V and J ends were trimmed by 1 base and 2 bases, with 10 bases remaining between them. The CDR3 is 15 amino acids.